Listed below are T cell receptor beta chains from one sample, sequenced in a study of control samples from healthy donors and cancer patients. Sequencing was performed with immunoSEQ multiplex PCR; in TCRdb, only in-frame clones are kept and a portion is missing. The sample contains 55,000 to 90,000 clones, approximately 80% of which appear only once. Source material: blood. The receptors stem from a man aged 45-65 years in good health. Both conserved end residues are part of each CDR3. Each record gives: V gene, CDR3 protein.

TRBV7-2 CASSSGLGGPYEQYF
TRBV9 CASSYSGGGYEQYF
TRBV10-2 CASRVGQDSGNTIYF
TRBV21-1 CASSKGVGQGPNEQFF
TRBV15 CATSRDRARMNTEAFF
TRBV3-1/TRBV3-2 CASSLMGGEAFF
TRBV30 CAWSVGGVETQYF
TRBV7-6 CASSLESDTPSGYTF
TRBV7-9 CASSLAGLPSNQETQYF
TRBV24-1 CATSDPSRDGALGYGYTF
TRBV18 CASSPSQGSTSGANVLTF
TRBV28 CASSSGGLAKNIQYF
TRBV29-1 CSAWDRVNTEAFF
TRBV4-2 CASSQQQGRGKTDTQYF
TRBV5-8 CASSQGLGNEKLFF
TRBV19 CASIQAGGQAEAFF
TRBV6-5 CASSYSKAGGADEQFF
TRBV30 CAWSVGNTNYGYTF
TRBV4-2 CASSQIGGGTAGELFF
TRBV4-1 CASSPSGQGISPLHF
TRBV4-3 CASSHVEGDEQYF
TRBV9 CASSVAERSREPRRNEQFF
TRBV21-1 CASSGRQPQHF
TRBV5-1 CASSLRGANYEQYF
TRBV7-6 CASSLDFIRAGGIGAKNIQYF
TRBV7-8 CASSPWGTSGIDEQFF
TRBV5-4 CASSLVGTVKGYTF
TRBV10-3 CAISENTEAFF
TRBV3-1/TRBV3-2 CASSQAGPIFYEQYF